This note documents a single T cell receptor (beta chain) sequence. The data stem from a study of control samples from healthy donors and cancer patients. Assay: immunoSEQ multiplex PCR; the TCRdb copy retains only in-frame clones and omits some. The sample holds over 150,000 clones, roughly 92% seen once. The CDR3 is 13 residues long. The V end was cut by 3 bases, the J end by 5 bases, with 10 bases between. The TCR sequence derives from a woman between 18 and 29 years old in good health. The chain uses TRBV12-3 or TRBV12-4 and TRBJ2-5; D not certain. The sample was blood. DNA for the CDR3: TGTGCCAGCAGTTTGTGGGAAGAGGAGACCCAGTACTTC. Translating gives CASSLWEEETQYF.